This is a list of T cell receptor beta chains from one sample in a study of T-cell reconstitution after alpha-beta-depleted transplantation in children. TCRdb reanalysed the PCR reads using MiXCR and keeps one entry per CDR3 protein. The repertoire has some 340,000 distinct CDR3 sequences, around 10% of them found once; the top ten carry more than 2%. The sequencing here drew on PBMCs from the stem cell graft donor, taken from the stem cell graft. These receptors all stem from a human donor who donated a stem cell graft to a child with acute lymphoblastic leukemia. CDR3s include the opening cysteine and the closing phenylalanine or tryptophan. A D gene is named only where the DNA matches it firmly. Expanded clones are given a class, and other clones once, few, many or no size at all.

TGTGCCAGCAGCTTGGGACTAGCGGGAGGGTTGCCAGATACGCAGTATTTT	CASSLGLAGGLPDTQYF	TRBJ2-3	17	few	TRBV12-3/TRBV12-4	TRBD2
TGCGCCAGCAGCCAGGCCCCAGCGGGTGAGCAGTTCTTC	CASSQAPAGEQFF	TRBJ2-1	13	few	TRBV5-1	.
TGCAGTGCGGGACAGGGGGCCTACGAGCAGTACTTC	CSAGQGAYEQYF	TRBJ2-7	12	.	TRBV20-1	TRBD1
TGCAGCGTGGATGGGGGGGACTACACTGAAGCTTTCTTT	CSVDGGDYTEAFF	TRBJ1-1	13	many	TRBV29-1	.
TGCGCCAGCAAACAGGGGCGCGGGTACGGTGAGCAGTTCTTC	CASKQGRGYGEQFF	TRBJ2-1	14	few	TRBV4-3	TRBD1
TGCGCCAGCAGTCAGGGACACCCTTTCTACAATGAGCAGTTCTTC	CASSQGHPFYNEQFF	TRBJ2-1	15	few	TRBV5-1	.
TGCAGTGCTAGAATAACGACAGGGGGCGGGGACGAGCAGTACTTC	CSARITTGGGDEQYF	TRBJ2-7	15	many	TRBV20-1	TRBD1
TGTGCCAGCAGCCCTAGCCCCCTACGCTCAAGGGGCATTCAGTACTTC	CASSPSPLRSRGIQYF	TRBJ2-4	16	.	TRBV7-9	.
TGCGCCAGCAGCCAAGATAGAAGGGACAGCCTCACAGATACGCAGTATTTT	CASSQDRRDSLTDTQYF	TRBJ2-3	17	.	TRBV4-3	TRBD1
TGCAAAGCACAGGGTGGGGATTCACCCCTCCACTTT	CKAQGGDSPLHF	TRBJ1-6	12	many	TRBV20-1	.
TGTGCCAGCAGCCAAGATAAAGGACTAGCATTGGGTGATACGCAGTATTTT	CASSQDKGLALGDTQYF	TRBJ2-3	17	.	TRBV3-1	TRBD2
TGTGCCAGCAGTTTAAAGGAGGGTGGTACTGCCAAAAACATTCAGTACTTC	CASSLKEGGTAKNIQYF	TRBJ2-4	17	.	TRBV12-3/TRBV12-4	.
TGTGCCAGCAGAACCGGGACAGTGGACAATGAGCAGTTCTTC	CASRTGTVDNEQFF	TRBJ2-1	14	few	TRBV7-9	TRBD1
TGTGCCAGCAGCGTTGGGACTAGCGGCTTCACAGATACGCAGTATTTT	CASSVGTSGFTDTQYF	TRBJ2-3	16	many	TRBV9	TRBD2
TGTGCCAGCAGCTTTTCCGGGAGCCGGAATGAGCAGTTCTTC	CASSFSGSRNEQFF	TRBJ2-1	14	many	TRBV7-6	.
TGCAGCGTCGGACAGTCTTCCTACGAGCAGTACTTC	CSVGQSSYEQYF	TRBJ2-7	12	many	TRBV29-1	.
TGTGCCATCAGTGAGGCACAGGGTAGCACCTACGAGCAGTACTTC	CAISEAQGSTYEQYF	TRBJ2-7	15	.	TRBV10-3	.
TGCGCCAGCAGCCAAGCAGGGCTCACCTACAATGAGCAGTTCTTC	CASSQAGLTYNEQFF	TRBJ2-1	15	few	TRBV4-1	.
TGTGCCAGTAGTTTAGGTCGGGACACTAAGAACACTGAAGCTTTCTTT	CASSLGRDTKNTEAFF	TRBJ1-1	16	.	TRBV19	.
TGCGCCAGCAGCTTTGACAGGGGGGAATACGAGCAGTACTTC	CASSFDRGEYEQYF	TRBJ2-7	14	.	TRBV5-1	TRBD1
TGTGCCAGCATGAAGGGCATCGGAACCGGGGAGCTGTTTTTT	CASMKGIGTGELFF	TRBJ2-2	14	.	TRBV6-1	.
TGCAGTGCTAGAGAGGTAGGGTTAGGGACTAGCGGGAGCAATGAGCAGTTCTTC	CSAREVGLGTSGSNEQFF	TRBJ2-1	18	few	TRBV20-1	TRBD2
TGCAGTGCTAGAGATCGGGACGGGAGGGAGGGCTACGAGCAGTACTTC	CSARDRDGREGYEQYF	TRBJ2-7	16	.	TRBV20-1	TRBD2
TGTGCCAGCACCACGACCACCGGGACGGAAGGGGGAAATGAGCAGTTCTTC	CASTTTTGTEGGNEQFF	TRBJ2-1	17	.	TRBV6-1	.
TGTGCCAGCAGTGGAGCGGGAGTCACCGGGGAGCTGTTTTTT	CASSGAGVTGELFF	TRBJ2-2	14	few	TRBV2	TRBD2
TGTGCCAGCATCAGGGACAGTACCTACGAGCAGTACTTC	CASIRDSTYEQYF	TRBJ2-7	13	few	TRBV7-9	TRBD1
TGTGCCAGCCACCGCCGCGGGGGTAATGAAAAACTGTTTTTT	CASHRRGGNEKLFF	TRBJ1-4	14	few	TRBV7-9	.
TGTGCCAGCAGTTGGCTAGGAAGGAGCTCCTACGAGCAGTACTTC	CASSWLGRSSYEQYF	TRBJ2-7	15	.	TRBV28	.
TGTGCCAGCAGCGCTCAGACAGGGGGTACTGAAGCTTTCTTT	CASSAQTGGTEAFF	TRBJ1-1	14	many	TRBV9	TRBD1
TGTGCCAGCAGCTTAGTGACGGGAGTAGGGACTGAAGCTTTCTTT	CASSLVTGVGTEAFF	TRBJ1-1	15	.	TRBV7-9	.
TGTGCCAGCAGTTATACAGATACAGATACGCAGTATTTT	CASSYTDTDTQYF	TRBJ2-3	13	many	TRBV6-2/TRBV6-3	.